The rows below give T cell receptor beta chains drawn from one sample of a study of regulatory T cells in long-lasting Graves disease. TCRdb fed the multiplex PCR reads into MiXCR, producing one record per CDR3 protein. The sample records over 200,000 distinct CDR3 sequences, 15% to 20% being singletons. The sample consisted of peripheral blood mononuclear cells (PBMCs), taken at new diagnosis, from a patient treated with antithyroid drugs. These TCRs come from a female donor with Graves disease. CDR3s include the opening cysteine and the closing phenylalanine or tryptophan. D genes are given only for firm matches. Clone size, where shown, is once, few, many, or a class for clones that have expanded.

V gene	clone size	J gene	D gene	CDR3 DNA	CDR3 protein
TRBV27	many	TRBJ2-7	-	TGTGCCAGCAGTTCAGGGGGGGCCTCCTACGAGCAGTACTTC	CASSSGGASYEQYF
TRBV12-3/TRBV12-4	-	TRBJ2-7	TRBD1	TGTGCCAGCAGCCCGGACAGGGCCTACAAGCAGTACTTC	CASSPDRAYKQYF
TRBV19	many	TRBJ2-1	TRBD2	TGTGCCAGTTCCCTACGATCGGGGACGGGAGGGCCGCACAATGAGCAGTTCTTC	CASSLRSGTGGPHNEQFF
TRBV5-1	many	TRBJ1-1	-	TGCGCCAGCAGCCGGAACCCGGAAACGAACACTGAAGCTTTCTTT	CASSRNPETNTEAFF
TRBV30	many	TRBJ2-7	TRBD1	TGTGCCTGGAGTGGCTCCGGACAGGGCCTCTGGCCCCTCTTC	CAWSGSGQGLWPLF
TRBV12-3/TRBV12-4	many	TRBJ1-5	-	TGTGCCAGCAGGCTCGGCGGGGCAGGGCCTAGCAATCAGCCCCAGCATTTT	CASRLGGAGPSNQPQHF
TRBV19	many	TRBJ1-2	-	TGTGCCAGTACCTGGACGGGGAGCTATGGCTACACCTTC	CASTWTGSYGYTF
TRBV20-1	-	TRBJ2-3	TRBD2	TGCAGTGCTAGAGATCCTCCGGGGGGAGGGACCACAGATACGCAGTATTTT	CSARDPPGGGTTDTQYF
TRBV12-3/TRBV12-4	-	TRBJ1-1	-	TGTGCCAGCAGTTTGGTCGTAGGGCTATTACAAGCTTCGTTCTTT	CASSLVVGLLQASFF
TRBV6-4	few	TRBJ2-3	-	TGTGCCAGCAGTGAGGAGCTTGGGAGAGGGGGGGATACGCAGTATTTT	CASSEELGRGGDTQYF
TRBV10-2	many	TRBJ2-7	-	TGCGCCAGCAGTGAGCAGGGAACCTACGAGCAGTACTTC	CASSEQGTYEQYF
TRBV27	many	TRBJ1-6	TRBD1	TGTGCCAGCAGTTTAGAGGTTATCGGGACAGGGTTGGTTTCACCCCTCCACTTT	CASSLEVIGTGLVSPLHF
TRBV30	many	TRBJ1-2	-	TGTGCCTGGAGTGTACTGAGGGGGGGAGGTGGCTACACCTTC	CAWSVLRGGGGYTF
TRBV2	-	TRBJ2-3	TRBD2	TGTGCCAGCGGACCTAGCGGGTATCGCACAGATACGCAGTATTTT	CASGPSGYRTDTQYF
TRBV20-1	few	TRBJ2-2	TRBD1	TGCAGTGCTAGTCACAGGGGATCGGTCACCGGGGAGCTGTTTTTT	CSASHRGSVTGELFF
TRBV6-1	-	TRBJ2-3	TRBD2	TGTGCCAGCAGTGACCGGGGACTAGCGGGATTCAGTTGGGATACGCAGTATTTT	CASSDRGLAGFSWDTQYF
TRBV4-1	many	TRBJ1-1	-	TGCGCCAGCACTCGACAGCCATTTAACACTGAAGCTTTCTTT	CASTRQPFNTEAFF
TRBV30	many	TRBJ1-4	TRBD1	TGTGCCTGGAGTGATACCGAAAGGGACAGAGAAAGTGAAAAACTGTTTTTT	CAWSDTERDRESEKLFF
TRBV11-3	many	TRBJ2-2	TRBD2	TGTGCCAGCAGTCAGACTAGCGTGGGCGGGGAGCTGTTTTTT	CASSQTSVGGELFF
TRBV2	many	TRBJ2-3	TRBD2	TGTGCCAGCACGACTAGCGGGAGGGCCTGGGATACGCAGTATTTT	CASTTSGRAWDTQYF
TRBV19	many	TRBJ2-7	TRBD2	TGTGCCAGTAGTACGGGACTAGCCTCCTACGAGCAGTACTTC	CASSTGLASYEQYF
TRBV10-3	many	TRBJ1-4	TRBD1	TGTGCCATCAGCCGAGGGACTACCGGGACAGGGAATGAAAAACTGTTTTTT	CAISRGTTGTGNEKLFF
TRBV28	many	TRBJ1-2	-	TGTGCCACCACCAACTTTCGGGCGGGTGGCTACACCTTC	CATTNFRAGGYTF
TRBV9	few	TRBJ2-2	-	TGTGCCAGCAGCCCCCCCCCCGGGGAGCTGTTTTTT	CASSPPPGELFF
TRBV30	many	TRBJ1-5	-	TGTGCCTGGAGATTTGGCGGGAGCGGCAATCAGCCCCAGCATTTT	CAWRFGGSGNQPQHF
TRBV5-5	many	TRBJ1-5	-	TGTGCCAGCAGCTTGCAACCGGGACCCCCTGGCAATCAGCCCCAGCATTTT	CASSLQPGPPGNQPQHF